Below, 9 T cell receptor beta chains from the same sample are listed, as sequenced in a study of neoadjuvant anti-PD-1 for oral cavity cancer. The time point is: after neoadjuvant nivolumab, at surgical resection. The data were produced by immunoSEQ multiplex PCR, yet TCRdb's version contains in-frame clones alone and is incomplete. The repertoire includes 55,000 to 80,000 clones, approximately 87% of them detected once, and 2.5% to 3.5% sits in the top ten. Sequencing was performed on PBMCs, taken after nivolumab (anti-PD-1) treatment. The receptor set was obtained from a person aged 40-85 years with oral cavity squamous cell carcinoma.

The rearrangement joins TRBV5-1 to TRBJ2-7; 8 bases map to TRBD1. CDR1 is SGHRS and CDR2 is YFSETQ in the germline V gene. J was trimmed by 2 bases and V by 5 bases; bases with no gene match: 6. The CDR3 has 14 residues. In DNA, the CDR3 is TGCGCCAGCAGAGGACAGGGTCAACCCTACGAGCAGTACTTC. It encodes CASRGQGQPYEQYF.

V is TRBV7-2 and J is TRBJ1-2; D is perhaps TRBD1 (5 bases). CDR1 SGHTA and CDR2 FQGNSA come from the germline V gene. V gave up 4 bases and J gave up 5 bases, with 14 bases separating them. This CDR3 is built from 14 residues. CDR3 in amino acids: CASSSGGHGYGYTF. CDR3 coding DNA: TGTGCCAGCAGCTCAGGCGGACACGGATATGGCTACACCTTC.

V usage is TRBV5-4 and J usage is TRBJ1-2; a weak D match, TRBD1 (5 bases). V was clipped by 7 bases and J by 0 bases, with 13 bases between them. CDR1 is SGHNT, CDR2 YYREEE, per germline (reference sequence). The CDR3 contains 14 residues. The CDR3 reads CASHRDETNYGYTF. As DNA, the CDR3 is TGTGCCAGCCACCGGGACGAGACTAACTATGGCTACACCTTC. The variable domain in full, with the rest retrieved from reference TRBV5-4 and TRBJ1-2, is ETGVTQSPTHLIKTRGQQVTLRCSSQSGHNTVSWYQQALGQGPQFIFQYYREEENGRGNFPPRFSGLQFPNYSSELNVNALELDDSALYLCASHRDETNYGYTFGSGTRLTVV.

Note on this clone: The junction departs from the called germline gene at one end, perhaps through a read error. The chain has TRBV5-1 and TRBJ2-7, with D uncertain. The CDR3 is 14 amino acids. Germline V CDR1 and CDR2: SGHRS, YFSETQ. The CDR3 DNA reads TGCGCCAGCAGGTTGGCCTCTACGACCTACGAGCAGTACTTC. Residues: CASRLASTTYEQYF.

V is TRBV5-1 and J is TRBJ2-5; the match to TRBD2 covers 13 bases. The CDR3 length is 17 residues. Germline CDR1 and CDR2: SGHRS and YFSETQ. The trim removed 6 bases at V and 2 bases at J, leaving 10 bases unmatched. The CDR3 coding sequence is TGCGCCAGCAATAATGGACTAGCGGGAGTTCGACAAGAGACCCAGTACTTC. This sequence encodes CASNNGLAGVRQETQYF.

The chain combines TRBV30 with TRBJ1-5; possibly TRBD1 for D (6 bases). Germline V CDR1 and CDR2: GTSNPN, SVGIG (reference sequence). The length of the CDR3 is 13 residues. V was shortened by 3 bases and J by 6 bases, with 12 bases between the two germline ends. The CDR3 DNA sequence: TGTGCCTGGAGCCTCATAGGGGGTCAGCCCCAGCATTTT. This encodes CAWSLIGGQPQHF. Full variable domain (remainder filled in from reference TRBV30 and TRBJ1-5): SQTIHQWPATLVQPVGSPLSLECTVEGTSNPNLYWYRQAAGRGLQLLFYSVGIGQISSEVPQNLSASRPQDRQFILSSKKLLLSDSGFYLCAWSLIGGQPQHFGDGTRLSIL.

This chain joins TRBV7-2 and TRBJ2-1; no definite D call. The CDR3 has 13 residues. Looked up from germline, CDR1 is SGHTA and CDR2 is FQGNSA. The ends were cut back, 2 bases at V and 6 bases at J, with 8 bases in the middle. The chain's CDR3 is CASSLWRSNEQFF. The CDR3 DNA reads as TGTGCCAGCAGCTTATGGAGAAGCAATGAGCAGTTCTTC.

The J gene is TRBJ2-3, the V gene TRBV5-1; 7 nucleotides match TRBD2. This CDR3 contains 15 residues. Per the germline V gene, CDR1 is SGHRS and CDR2 is YFSETQ. Losses at the gene ends were 1 base for V and 2 bases for J; bases not matched to a gene: 4. The CDR3 nucleotides are TGCGCCAGCAGCTTGCCCAGCGGGGACACAGATACGCAGTATTTT. Protein sequence: CASSLPSGDTDTQYF.

V usage is TRBV15 and J usage is TRBJ1-1; D ambiguous. V lost 4 bases to trimming and J lost 3 bases, with 3 bases between them. The CDR3 is 11 residues long. Per the germline V gene, CDR1 is LNHNV and CDR2 is YYDKDF (reference sequence). The DNA for the CDR3 is TGTGCCACCAGCAAAGACACTGAAGCTTTCTTT. Protein product: CATSKDTEAFF.